Listed here are 14 T cell receptor beta chains from one sample, sequenced in a study of cytomegalovirus exposure and HLA in healthy donors (dated by TCRdb to about 2017). The method behind the library was the immunoSEQ multiplex PCR assay. For the multiplex PCR, a mixture combining 60 forward primers for TCR Vbeta segments and 13 reverse primers for TCR Jbeta segments was used. TCRdb's version of the immuneACCESS table is confined to in-frame rearrangements and falls short of the full clone set. An unresolved V gene accounts for under half of the shortfall where checked; the remainder is of unknown origin. The table for this sample lists about 140,000 clones; less than 80% of them were counted only once. Together, the top ten hold approximately 8.2% of the sample. Material for sequencing was PBMCs. All receptors derive from a woman aged 45-59 years in good health and CMV-seropositive.

This clone appeared once. The V and J genes are TRBV7-9 and TRBJ2-4, with 8 bases lining up with TRBD2. This CDR3 has 14 residues. The V and J ends lost 2 bases and 8 bases, in that order; junction bases with no gene match: 5. The germline V gene has CDR1 SEHNR and CDR2 FQNEAQ (reference sequence). CDR3: CASSLRGGMDIQYF. Here the CDR3 DNA reads TGTGCCAGCAGCTTACGGGGGGGAATGGACATTCAGTACTTC.

The chain carries TRBV30 and TRBJ1-5, with 10 bases lining up with TRBD1. The V and J ends lost 1 base and 1 base, in that order; junction bases with no gene match: 7. CDR1 is GTSNPN, CDR2 SVGIG, per germline (reference sequence). This CDR3 spans 17 amino acids. The CDR3 region has the DNA TGTGCCTGGAGTGGCCGGGACAGGGGTCCAAGCAATCAGCCCCAGCATTTT. This codes for CAWSGRDRGPSNQPQHF.

The V and J genes are TRBV6-1 and TRBJ1-2; no reliable D call. The V gene's germline CDR1 is MNHNS and CDR2 SASEGT. V dropped 6 bases and J dropped 4 bases, with 9 bases sitting between them. The CDR3 extends over 12 amino acids. CDR3 region: CASREVAYGYTF. For the CDR3, the DNA is TGTGCCAGCAGGGAGGTGGCCTATGGCTACACCTTC.

This chain connects TRBV5-1 to TRBJ1-1; D might be TRBD1 (5 bases). V dropped 1 base and J dropped 11 bases, with 21 bases sitting between them. CDR1 SGHRS and CDR2 YFSETQ come from the germline V gene. The CDR3 extends over 15 amino acids. CDR3 region: CASSLFSGSPGEAFF. As DNA, the CDR3 is TGCGCCAGCAGCTTGTTTTCAGGGTCCCCCGGAGAGGCTTTCTTT.

The chain is built from TRBV5-1 and TRBJ2-1, with TRBD1 as a possible D gene (5 bases). The CDR3 loop spans 14 amino acids. Between the trimmed V and J ends, which lost 5 bases and 2 bases, there was a span of 11 bases. Germline loops: CDR1 SGHRS, CDR2 YFSETQ. In nucleotides, the CDR3 is TGCGCCAGCAGAAGGACAATGGCCTACAATGAGCAGTTCTTC. Translation: CASRRTMAYNEQFF.

The chain has TRBV15 and TRBJ1-2, with TRBD1 matching 7 bases. V lost 1 base, J lost 4 bases, and 6 bases stayed unmatched. Germline loops: CDR1 LNHNV, CDR2 YYDKDF (reference sequence). The CDR3 is 15 amino acids. The CDR3 coding sequence is TGTGCCACCAGCAGAGCCCCCGGGACAGCCTATGGCTACACCTTC. Protein product: CATSRAPGTAYGYTF. Together with reference TRBV15 and TRBJ1-2, the CDR3 gives the full variable domain: DAMVIQNPRYQVTQFGKPVTLSCSQTLNHNVMYWYQQKSSQAPKLLFHYYDKDFNNEADTPDNFQSRRPNTSFCFLDIRSPGLGDTAMYLCATSRAPGTAYGYTFGSGTRLTVV.

The genes are TRBV30 and TRBJ1-6, with a weak D call TRBD1 (6 bases). This CDR3 contains 15 residues. Germline V gene lookup returns CDR1 GTSNPN and CDR2 SVGIG (reference sequence). Between the trimmed V and J ends, which lost 1 base and 9 bases, there was a span of 16 bases. In DNA, the CDR3 is TGTGCCTGGAGTGAATCCGGGACACGACGTTCACCCCTCCACTTT. Encoded protein: CAWSESGTRRSPLHF.

The V call is TRBV5-1, the J call TRBJ2-5, with 10 bases that match TRBD2. The J call may be faulty, since TRBJ2-7 better matches the DNA end. This CDR3 is built from 16 residues. Germline V gene sequence: CDR1 SGHRS, CDR2 YFSETQ. The CDR3 nucleotides are TGCGCCAGCAGTTTTATAGCGGGGGGCAGCTCCTACGAGCAGTACTTC. Its translation is CASSFIAGGSSYEQYF.

The rearrangement links TRBV4-2 to TRBJ2-1; TRBD2 might be the D (6 bases). This CDR3 is built from 12 residues. V gave up 4 bases and J gave up 13 bases, with 14 bases separating them. The germline CDR1 and CDR2 sequences are LGHNA and YNFKEQ. CDR3 protein: CASSPEEGRQFF. For the CDR3, the DNA is TGTGCCAGCAGCCCAGAGGAGGGCCGCCAGTTCTTC.

CDR3 DNA: TGTGCCAGCAGCTTAACACATCAAGAGACCCAGTACTTC. This translates into CASSLTHQETQYF. This sequence joins TRBV7-6 and TRBJ2-5, with D unclear. Germline CDR1 and CDR2: SGHVS and FNYEAQ. Trimming shortened V by 2 bases and J by 2 bases, and 6 bases separated the two germline ends. The CDR3 is made up of 13 amino acids.

The table lists this clone with a few counts. The CDR3 loop is CASSPFRDTYGYTF. CDR3 nucleotide sequence: TGTGCCAGCTCACCATTCCGGGACACCTATGGCTACACCTTC. This sequence joins TRBV18 and TRBJ1-2, with a tentative D call TRBD1 (6 bases). Germline loops: CDR1 KGHSH, CDR2 LQKENI. With 2 bases removed from V and 4 bases from J, the gap between germline ends came to 11 bases. This CDR3 has 14 amino acids.

The chain recombines TRBV2 with TRBJ2-1; 9 positions match TRBD2. CDR3 length equals 15 residues. V dropped 7 bases and J dropped 7; count of bases not matched to a gene: 11. Germline assignment: CDR1 SNHLY and CDR2 FYNNEI. The CDR3 bases are TGTGCCAGCACTTCAAGCGGGGGGATAAAAAATGAGCAGTTCTTC. It codes for CASTSSGGIKNEQFF.

V gene TRBV9 combines with J gene TRBJ2-1; no definite D call. This CDR3 is 15 amino acids long. Trimming took 4 bases from V and 2 from J, leaving 13 bases between them. Germline CDR1 reads SGDLS; CDR2 reads YYNGEE. This CDR3 is CASSPREKTYNEQFF. CDR3 bases: TGTGCCAGCAGCCCCCGTGAGAAAACCTACAATGAGCAGTTCTTC.

The chain couples TRBV28 to TRBJ2-7, with 9 bases that match TRBD2. The CDR3 loop spans 16 amino acids. Germline assignment: CDR1 MDHEN and CDR2 SYDVKM. Losses at the gene ends were 8 bases for V and 4 bases for J; bases not matched to a gene: 15. The CDR3: CASLRASGIHLYEQYF. In DNA form, the CDR3 reads TGTGCCAGCCTCCGGGCTAGCGGGATTCATCTTTACGAGCAGTACTTC.